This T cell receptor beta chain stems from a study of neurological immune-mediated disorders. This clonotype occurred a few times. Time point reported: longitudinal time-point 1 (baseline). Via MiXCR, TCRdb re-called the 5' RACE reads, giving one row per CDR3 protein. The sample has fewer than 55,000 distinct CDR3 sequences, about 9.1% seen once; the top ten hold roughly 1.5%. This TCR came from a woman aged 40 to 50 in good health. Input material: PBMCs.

The CDR3 region is CASSQADRENTEAFF. CDR3 in DNA: TGCGCCAGCAGCCAAGCCGACAGGGAGAACACTGAAGCTTTCTTT. The chain recombines TRBV4-1 with TRBJ1-1; 7 bases line up with TRBD1. Trimming took 1 base from V and 1 from J; bases not matched to a gene: 3. Germline CDR1 MGHRA, CDR2 YSYEKL. This CDR3 has 15 amino acids.